This T cell receptor (beta chain) was sequenced during a study of cytomegalovirus exposure and HLA in healthy donors. Study overall: Caucasian-associated ancestry cluster membership applied to approximately 84% of around 400 genotyped donors.

The germline gives CDR1 SGHNT, CDR2 YENEEA. The CDR3 has 15 amino acids. J was trimmed by 4 bases and V by 1 base; bases with no gene match: 2. This clone showed up just once. The antigen remains undetermined. Regarding the study as a whole: The majority of TCR sequences were rare, yet some public TCRs appeared in many donors. Most subjects had HLA-A and HLA-B alleles reportedly predicted accurately by TCR beta sequences. Beyond CMV serostatus, there was no information to go on about immune exposure.

13 Jbeta primers and 60 Vbeta primers were used for the PCR. Repertoires were generated with immunoSEQ multiplex PCR, while TCRdb's copy carries only in-frame clones and drops some. Here the sample spans 83,000 or so clones, 70% to 80% being singletons. This rearrangement joins TRBV11-3 to TRBJ2-2; TRBD1 agrees at 8 bases. The origin of this receptor is a woman aged 40 to 50 in good health and CMV-seropositive. Sequencing used PBMCs. The CDR3 sequence is CASSLGTGLTGELFF. Written as DNA, the CDR3 is TGTGCCAGCAGCTTAGGGACAGGGCTCACCGGGGAGCTGTTTTTT.